This T cell receptor beta chain derives from a study of HIV-infected children after antiretroviral therapy interruption. Of note for this clonotype: One end of the junction is discordant with germline, which a read error may explain.

The germline V gene has CDR1 ENHRY and CDR2 SYGVKD. CDR3 length equals 12 residues. The TCR library was built from RNA with a 3' RACE protocol and unique molecular identifiers. One entry per CDR3 protein, called by TCRdb with MiXCR from the 3' RACE reads. The table includes around 16,000 distinct CDR3 sequences, approximately 3.6% detected once. Treatment denoted: PENTA 11 planned treatment interruption arm or continuous ART arm. The V call is TRBV10-3, the J call TRBJ1-6; no firm D call. The TCR comes from a child younger than 18 with HIV. Sequenced here: CD45RA+ CD4+ T cells from PBMCs, sampled from a donor given antiretroviral therapy, either interrupted or continuous. Subset given: naive CD4+ CD45RA+ CD45RO- T cells. CDR3 in amino acids: CASGDEPSPLYF. CDR3 DNA: TGTGCCAGCGGTGATGAGCCTTCGCCCCTCTACTTT.